These 2 T cell receptor beta chains were all obtained from the same sample, sequenced in a study of blood T cell repertoires in COVID-19. Sequencing was performed with immunoSEQ multiplex PCR; in TCRdb, only in-frame clones are kept and a portion is missing. Among 220,000 or so clones listed, 80% to 85% were seen once. Sequencing used peripheral blood. The receptors come from a man aged 25-45 years with active or convalescent COVID-19.

This rearrangement joins TRBV27 to TRBJ2-5; no definite D call. The CDR3 totals 11 residues. The V gene's germline CDR1 is MNHEY and CDR2 SMNVEV (reference sequence). Trimming removed 5 bases from V and 7 bases from J, with 8 bases in between. The CDR3 DNA sequence: TGTGCCAGCAGTCTACGCGGGACCCAGTACTTC. Translated: CASSLRGTQYF.

This CDR3 reads CASSLFTGSDNEQFF. CDR3 bases: TGTGCCAGCAGTTTATTTACCGGGAGCGACAATGAGCAGTTCTTC. The J gene is TRBJ2-1, the V gene TRBV27, with a tentative D call TRBD2 (6 bases). Germline-derived CDR1 and CDR2 are MNHEY and SMNVEV (reference sequence). The CDR3 runs to 15 residues. With 1 base removed from V and 5 bases from J, the gap between germline ends came to 12 bases.